This T cell receptor beta chain originates from a study of CD8 T cells in Susac syndrome. This clonotype came up a few times. RNA, at about 0.45 to 1 ug, was reverse transcribed with random hexamers. From the immunoSEQ multiplex PCR reads, TCRdb called clonotypes with MiXCR, one entry per CDR3 protein. The sample has under 200,000 distinct CDR3 sequences, about 96% seen once. This TCR derives from a human donor with Susac syndrome. Sample: CD4+ T cells from PBMCs.

The CDR3 sequence is CASSLNRDTGELFF. The CDR3 bases are TGTGCCAGCAGTTTAAACCGCGACACCGGGGAGCTGTTTTTT. This sequence joins TRBV27 and TRBJ2-2; D is unclear. The CDR3 has 14 amino acids. Germline loops: CDR1 MNHEY, CDR2 SMNVEV (reference sequence). Trimming took 2 bases from V and 3 from J, leaving 7 bases between them.